This TCR beta chain is drawn from a study of T cells in Graves' hyperthyroidism and ophthalmopathy. No progression to ophthalmopathy during 18 months of follow-up defined stable disease. Diagnosing involved the use of clinical symptoms, serum thyroxine and TRAb, thyroid ultrasound and orbital computed tomography. There were TCR beta CDR3 regions amplified from RNA transcripts. First-round RT-PCR with HTBI primers amplified the TCR CDR3 region. TCRdb processed the multiplex PCR reads anew with MiXCR; each CDR3 protein has one entry. The top ten hold roughly 10% of the sample, which has 80,000 to 100,000 distinct CDR3 sequences, 35% to 50% seen once. This CDR3 has 14 amino acids. Between the trimmed V and J ends, which lost 5 bases and 0 bases, there was a span of 11 bases. Germline CDR1 reads SGHTA; CDR2 reads FQGNSA. Study outcomes and limitations: Ophthalmopathy was told apart from stable hyperthyroidism by a 13 V-J model.

This clonotype was detected ten times or more. Antigen specificity is unknown. This chain links TRBV7-2 with TRBJ2-7, with a weak D call TRBD1 (5 bases). The sequenced sample consisted of peripheral blood or thyroid tissue (not recorded which). The TCR sequence derives from a woman younger than 45 with Graves' hyperthyroidism. CDR3 sequence: CASSADIISYEQYF. CDR3 DNA sequence: TGTGCCAGCAGCGCGGACATTATCTCCTACGAGCAGTACTTC. Full variable domain (outside the CDR3, taken from reference TRBV7-2 and TRBJ2-7): GAGVSQSPSNKVTEKGKDVELRCDPISGHTALYWYRQSLGQGLEFLIYFQGNSAPDKSGLPSDRFSAERTGGSVSTLTIQRTQQEDSAVYLCASSADIISYEQYFGPGTRLTVT.